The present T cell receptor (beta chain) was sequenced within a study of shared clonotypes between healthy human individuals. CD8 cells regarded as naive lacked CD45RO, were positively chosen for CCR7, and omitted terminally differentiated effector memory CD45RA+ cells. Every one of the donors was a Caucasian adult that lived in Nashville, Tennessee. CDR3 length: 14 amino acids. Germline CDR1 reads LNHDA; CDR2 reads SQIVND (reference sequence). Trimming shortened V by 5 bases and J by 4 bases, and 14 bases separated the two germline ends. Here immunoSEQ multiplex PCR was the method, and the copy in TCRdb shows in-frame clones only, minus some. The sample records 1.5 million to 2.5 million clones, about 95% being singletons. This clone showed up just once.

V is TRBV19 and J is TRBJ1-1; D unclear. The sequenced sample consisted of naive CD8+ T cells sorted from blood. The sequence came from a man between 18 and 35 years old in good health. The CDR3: CASSSPQLGTEAFF. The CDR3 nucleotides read TGTGCCAGTAGTTCCCCACAGCTAGGCACTGAAGCTTTCTTT. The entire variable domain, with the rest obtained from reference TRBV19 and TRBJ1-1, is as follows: DGGITQSPKYLFRKEGQNVTLSCEQNLNHDAMYWYRQDPGQGLRLIYYSQIVNDFQKGDIAEGYSVSREKKESFPLTVTSAQKNPTAFYLCASSSPQLGTEAFFGQGTRLTVV.